This T cell receptor (beta chain) was captured in a study of cytomegalovirus exposure and HLA in healthy donors. Using immunoSEQ multiplex PCR, the repertoire was profiled, and TCRdb retains in-frame clones only, with some absent. The sample holds under 110,000 clones, around 89% seen once. Germline V CDR1 and CDR2: SGDLS, YYNGEE. Trimming cost V 2 bases and J 3 bases, with 8 bases left between them. The CDR3 sequence is 14 residues long. This sequence joins TRBV9 and TRBJ2-2, with unresolved D. The specimen sequenced was PBMCs. The clonotype originates from a young woman in good health and CMV-seropositive. DNA for the CDR3: TGTGCCAGCAGCGTCCGCCGCGACACCGGGGAGCTGTTTTTT. It is translated as CASSVRRDTGELFF.